These 10 T cell receptor beta chains came from one sample sequenced in a study of blood T cell repertoires in COVID-19. The data were produced by immunoSEQ multiplex PCR, yet TCRdb's version contains in-frame clones alone and is incomplete. The table shows roughly 110,000 clones, with approximately 88% occurring only once. The sequencing input was peripheral blood. The receptors were sampled from a woman in her 70s with acute or convalescent COVID-19.

The chain combines TRBV9 with TRBJ2-5; TRBD2 matches at 7 bases. The V and J ends lost 2 bases and 1 base, in that order; junction bases with no gene match: 8. Germline loops: CDR1 SGDLS, CDR2 YYNGEE. This CDR3 contains 16 residues. CDR3 nucleotides: TGTGCCAGCAGCGTTAGTTTCTCGGGGGGCCAAGAGACCCAGTACTTC. It is translated as CASSVSFSGGQETQYF.

The CDR3 DNA reads as TGTGCCAGCAGTGCGGGACAGGGGATCTATGGCTACACCTTC. Protein: CASSAGQGIYGYTF. The genes are TRBV28 and TRBJ1-2, with 10 bases matching TRBD1. Germline V lookup: CDR1 MDHEN, CDR2 SYDVKM. The V segment lost 5 bases and the J segment 4 bases; nucleotides outside the gene matches: 4. The CDR3 is 14 residues long.

This rearrangement joins TRBV11-3 to TRBJ2-7, with D perhaps TRBD2 (6 bases). CDR1 is SGHNT, CDR2 YENEEA, per germline. The CDR3 extends over 13 amino acids. Trimming removed 11 bases at V and 1 base at J, with 15 bases between. The CDR3 loop reads CAGSSVDSYEQYF. As DNA, the CDR3 is TGTGCCGGCTCTAGCGTAGATTCCTACGAGCAGTACTTC.

This clone was detected a few times. This chain uses TRBV28 with TRBJ1-3, with 8 nucleotides matching TRBD1. The CDR3 spans 17 residues. Unmatched junction bases numbered 9, after V lost 5 bases and J lost 0 bases. The germline V gene has CDR1 MDHEN and CDR2 SYDVKM. CDR3 sequence reads: CASSQAGQVFSGNTIYF. Here the CDR3 DNA reads TGTGCCAGCAGTCAGGCGGGACAGGTTTTCTCTGGAAACACCATATATTTT.

This chain connects TRBV10-1 to TRBJ1-1; D may be TRBD1 (5 bases). Trimming took off 8 bases at V and 3 bases at J, with 31 bases between the two ends. The CDR3 extends over 19 amino acids. Germline V gives CDR1 WNHNN, CDR2 SYGVQD (reference sequence). The CDR3 DNA is TGCGCCAGCCCCCGAAATTGTCCATTCCCAGGGAGCGGGGACACTGAAGCTTTCTTT. Translating gives CASPRNCPFPGSGDTEAFF.

The chain links TRBV7-9 to TRBJ2-3, with D perhaps TRBD1 (5 bases). Germline values: CDR1 SEHNR, CDR2 FQNEAQ (reference sequence). V was trimmed by 5 bases and J by 1 base, leaving 7 bases between them. CDR3 length equals 13 residues. The CDR3 DNA sequence: TGTGCCAGCAGCCAAGGGGGCACAGATACGCAGTATTTT. It encodes CASSQGGTDTQYF.

V and J are TRBV10-2 and TRBJ2-5; 9 bases are a match to TRBD2. V dropped 7 bases and J dropped 2; count of bases not matched to a gene: 2. The CDR3 has 13 amino acids. The germline V gene encodes CDR1 WSHSY and CDR2 SAAADI. This CDR3 reads CASTSGTQETQYF. CDR3 DNA sequence: TGCGCCAGCACTAGCGGGACTCAAGAGACCCAGTACTTC.

The CDR3, as DNA: TGTGCCAGCAGCTCACCGGGGACAAATGAAAAACTGTTTTTT. Translation: CASSSPGTNEKLFF. This chain links TRBV9 with TRBJ1-4; D may be TRBD1 (6 bases). The CDR3 extends over 14 amino acids. V lost 4 bases and J lost 5, with 12 bases in between. CDR1 is SGDLS and CDR2 is YYNGEE in the germline V gene.

This clone was found once. V usage is TRBV10-2 and J usage is TRBJ2-7, with D perhaps TRBD1 (5 bases). Germline V lookup: CDR1 WSHSY, CDR2 SAAADI. The CDR3 runs 12 residues. V lost 0 bases and J lost 7, with 7 bases in between. CDR3 protein: CASSESWTEQYF. The CDR3 DNA follows: TGCGCCAGCAGTGAGTCTTGGACAGAGCAGTACTTC.

This chain uses TRBV6-4 with TRBJ2-1, with D maybe TRBD1 (7 bases). V lost 5 bases and J lost 7, with 18 bases in between. Germline V gene sequence: CDR1 MRHNA, CDR2 SNTAGT. The CDR3 contains 15 residues. The CDR3 spells CASSPEGQNGNEQFF. The CDR3 DNA follows: TGTGCCAGCAGTCCGGAGGGACAGAATGGGAATGAGCAGTTCTTC.